This record covers a single T cell receptor (beta chain). This clonotype was seen a handful of times. Its recognized antigen is unknown. Base qualities are missing; no much larger clone stands one base away. This sample is part of a study of Graves' ophthalmopathy and Graves' hyperthyroidism (dated by TCRdb to the late 2010s). At the level of the whole study: Peripheral blood was collected at initial diagnosis, before any treatment. In roughly six hyperthyroidism patients, T-cell repertoires of thyroid tissue and blood were compared. An independent validation cohort was composed of roughly 18 hyperthyroidism patients and around 15 patients who later progressed from hyperthyroidism to ophthalmopathy. Once sampling was done, hyperthyroidism patients were given methimazole at a starting dose of 30 mg daily, while ophthalmopathy patients were given high-dose intravenous methylprednisolone. In total, approximately 130 blood samples were TCR-sequenced: 40 to 45 ophthalmopathy, some 72 hyperthyroidism and some 17 hyperthyroidism-to-ophthalmopathy patients. A discovery set of 100 patients (around 45 ophthalmopathy, just over 55 stable hyperthyroidism) was enrolled to explore V-J signatures distinguishing ophthalmopathy from hyperthyroidism. TCR beta repertoire signatures were used to distinguish Graves' ophthalmopathy from Graves' hyperthyroidism and to predict progression to ophthalmopathy. Study-wide findings and limitations: No statistical method was used to set the sample size in advance, and the investigators knew which group each participant was assigned to. In validation, the model predicted ophthalmopathy progression with less than 71% sensitivity and around 72% specificity; 12 predicted patients were CT-confirmed with GO in a median of approximately 6.2 months. Most expanded thyroid clonotypes with frequency above 0.001 were also detected in blood, suggesting blood repertoires may reflect the thyroid immune response. In cross-validation, the 13-signature model distinguished ophthalmopathy from stable hyperthyroidism with 85% to 90% sensitivity and almost 83% specificity, and in the test set the corresponding values were about 80% and 75%.

Ophthalmopathy patients were characterized by moderately to severely active disease, a Clinical Activity Score of at least 3, a NOSPECS grade of at least 4, and a disease duration under 3 months. Patients with other autoimmune diseases, uncontrolled infections, pregnancy or lactation were excluded from the study. Diagnosis relied on clinical symptoms, serum thyroxine, TRAb, thyroid ultrasound and orbital computed tomography. Ficoll-Paque density gradient centrifugation was used to isolate PBMCs from approximately 11 ml of fresh peripheral blood. Trizol reagent was used to extract the total RNA, and its quality was then checked on an Agilent 2100 Bioanalyzer. TCR beta CDR3 regions were amplified from RNA transcripts for repertoire sequencing. HTBI primers and the Qiagen OneStep RT-PCR kit were used in a first-round RT-PCR, which was followed by a second-round multiplex PCR, size selection and purification. Libraries were sequenced on an Illumina HiSeq2000 using paired-end 100 bp reads. In the paper's pipeline: SOAPnuke was used to process the reads, throwing out any read that had adapters, had uncalled bases, had a mean Phred below 15, or lacked an exact constant-primer or identifier match. High-quality paired reads were merged with COPE v1.2.5. Clonotypes were defined as unique nucleotide sequences and were aligned to IMGT TRB V, D and J references using MiTCR v1.1. Only V-J combinations with frequency above 0.0001 were analysed, covering over 98% of repertoires. For each V-J combination, a TCR clonal expansion and chaos score was defined as F50 clonal expansion divided by the chaos observed in the TCRdist matrix. Welch's t-statistics and random forest were used to narrow the features down to approximately twelve V-J combinations, which were then fed into a naive Bayes classifier. Thyroid-blood repertoire similarity was quantified with the Morisita-Horn index. The public reads were reanalyzed by TCRdb: fastp trimming at Q25, MiXCR alignment, in-frame beta chains only. Rows merge per CDR3 protein into single entries with the most common DNA and genes. TCRdb, not the authors, supplied the V and J calls. A total of about 50,000 distinct CDR3 sequences appear in this sample, 45% to 55% of them only once. About 4.9% of the sample lies in the top ten.

CDR1 and CDR2 (KGHSH, LQKENI) derive from the germline V gene. Inclusive of the bounding cysteine and phenylalanine, the CDR3 is 12 residues long. This entry keeps only the CDR3 DNA: 36 bases, framed from base 1. V loses 3 bases of germline sequence and J loses 6 bases, and the interval between the two ends is 5 bases. The clonotype was recovered from an adult woman with Graves' ophthalmopathy. The sequence joins TRBV18 to TRBJ2-2; the D gene remains uncertain. Source material: peripheral blood. DNA sequence: TGTGCCAGCTCACCGATGCCCGGGGAGCTGTTTTTT. It specifies CASSPMPGELFF.